This T cell receptor (beta chain) derives from a study of post-analysis software for immune sequencing data. General study results and limits: Pronounced co-clustering by F measure was evident among identically batched samples. Patients carried five TRBV segments more frequently than controls did, and TRBV5-6, TRBV5-1 and TRBV20-1 were among them. Controls showed significantly higher normalized Chao1 diversity than did multiple sclerosis patients.

This clonotype has more than one count but fewer than ten. As yet, its antigen is unknown. Prepared libraries of TCR beta cDNA carried unique molecular identifiers. T cells numbering 1 to 10 million yielded cDNA molecules that totaled roughly 500,000. Via MiXCR, TCRdb re-called the PCR reads, giving one row per CDR3 protein. The sample includes approximately 360,000 distinct CDR3 sequences, less than 40% of them seen just once. The CDR3 has 14 amino acids. Germline V gene sequence: CDR1 SGHTA, CDR2 FQGNSA. V lost 2 bases and J 14 bases, leaving 19 bases between the germline ends. The sequence was obtained from a girl aged 10 to 17 with multiple sclerosis. The chain joins TRBV7-2 to TRBJ2-1, with D possibly being TRBD1 (5 bases). Sequenced: blood. CDR3 protein: CASSLNYRGPVEFF. CDR3 nucleotides: TGTGCCAGCAGCTTAAACTATAGGGGCCCTGTGGAGTTCTTC. Drawing the rest from reference TRBV7-2 and TRBJ2-1, the complete variable domain is GAGVSQSPSNKVTEKGKDVELRCDPISGHTALYWYRQSLGQGLEFLIYFQGNSAPDKSGLPSDRFSAERTGGSVSTLTIQRTQQEDSAVYLCASSLNYRGPVEFFGPGTRLTVL.